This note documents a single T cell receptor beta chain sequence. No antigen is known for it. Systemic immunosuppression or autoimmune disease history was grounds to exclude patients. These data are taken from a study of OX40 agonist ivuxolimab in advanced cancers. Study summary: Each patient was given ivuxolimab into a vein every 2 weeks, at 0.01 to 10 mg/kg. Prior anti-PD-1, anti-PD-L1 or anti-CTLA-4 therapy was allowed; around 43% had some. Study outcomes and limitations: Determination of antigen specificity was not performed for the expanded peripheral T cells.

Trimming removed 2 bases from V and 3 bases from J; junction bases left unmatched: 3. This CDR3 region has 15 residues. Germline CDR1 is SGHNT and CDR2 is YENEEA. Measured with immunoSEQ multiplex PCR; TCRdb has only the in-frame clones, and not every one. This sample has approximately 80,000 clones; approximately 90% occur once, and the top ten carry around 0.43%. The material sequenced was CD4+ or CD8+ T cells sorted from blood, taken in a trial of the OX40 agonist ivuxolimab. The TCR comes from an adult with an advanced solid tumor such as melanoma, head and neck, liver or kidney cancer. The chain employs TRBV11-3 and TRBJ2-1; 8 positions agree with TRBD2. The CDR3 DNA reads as TGTGCCAGCAGCTTAAGCGCGGGAGGCTACAATGAGCAGTTCTTC. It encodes CASSLSAGGYNEQFF.